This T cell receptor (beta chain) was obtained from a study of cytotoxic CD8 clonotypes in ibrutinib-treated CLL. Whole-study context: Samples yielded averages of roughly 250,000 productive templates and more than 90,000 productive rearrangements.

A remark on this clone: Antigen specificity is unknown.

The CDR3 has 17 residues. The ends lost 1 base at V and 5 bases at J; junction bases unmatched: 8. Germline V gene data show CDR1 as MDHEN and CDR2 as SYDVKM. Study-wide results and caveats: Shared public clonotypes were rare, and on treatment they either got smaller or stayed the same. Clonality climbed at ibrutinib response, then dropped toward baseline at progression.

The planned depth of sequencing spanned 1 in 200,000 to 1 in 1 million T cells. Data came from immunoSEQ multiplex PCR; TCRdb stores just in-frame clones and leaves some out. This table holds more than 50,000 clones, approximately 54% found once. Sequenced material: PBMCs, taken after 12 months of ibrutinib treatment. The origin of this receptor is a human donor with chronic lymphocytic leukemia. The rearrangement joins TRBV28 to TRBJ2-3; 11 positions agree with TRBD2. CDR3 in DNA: TGTGCCAGCAGTTTATTTCGTAGCGGGAGGGCCGTAGATACGCAGTATTTT. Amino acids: CASSLFRSGRAVDTQYF.